What follows are 21 T cell receptor beta chains derived from one specimen sequenced in a study of post-analysis software for immune sequencing data. No cognate antigen is known for these TCRs. Each TCR beta cDNA library carried unique molecular identifiers. TCRdb independently ran MiXCR on the PCR reads; one entry per CDR3 protein. The sample includes roughly 600,000 distinct CDR3 sequences, 40% to 50% seen only once; the top ten take approximately 1.7%. Broader study findings: Included in a set of about 5 TRBV segments more frequent in patients than controls were TRBV5-6, TRBV5-1 and TRBV20-1.

Sequencing input: blood. The receptors stem from a girl aged 5-17 years with multiple sclerosis.

This chain joins TRBV5-5 and TRBJ1-1; TRBD1 aligns across 10 bases. There are 20 residues in the CDR3. V was pared by 4 bases and J by 3 bases, with 21 bases of the junction left unmatched. Germline-derived CDR1 and CDR2 are SGHKS and YYEKEE (reference sequence). CDR3 in amino acids: CASSLRPGQGVNIKYTEAFF. The CDR3 region has the DNA TGTGCCAGCAGCCTCCGTCCCGGACAGGGGGTGAATATAAAGTACACTGAAGCTTTCTTT.

The CDR3 reads CATGTGRDEQFF. CDR3 sequence (DNA): TGTGCCACGGGGACAGGGAGGGATGAGCAGTTCTTC. This chain joins TRBV10-3 and TRBJ2-1; 9 positions match TRBD1. The V gene end was trimmed by 10 bases and the J gene end by 8 bases; junction bases not matched to a gene: 6. The CDR3 runs 12 residues. From germline, CDR1 is ENHRY and CDR2 SYGVKD.

The chain links TRBV10-3 to TRBJ1-1, with D perhaps matching TRBD1 (5 bases). Germline lookup yields CDR1 ENHRY and CDR2 SYGVKD. V was shortened by 3 bases and J by 6 bases, with 8 bases between the two germline ends. The CDR3 is 12 amino acids. The CDR3 nucleotides read TGTGCCATCAGTGATGGGGCCGCTGAAGCTTTCTTT. Protein: CAISDGAAEAFF.

This clonotype came up a few times. The chain has TRBV29-1 and TRBJ1-1, with TRBD1 as a possible D gene (5 bases). The CDR3 contains 11 residues. V was shortened by 3 bases and J by 7 bases, with 9 bases between the two germline ends. CDR1 is SQVTM and CDR2 is ANQGSEA in the germline V gene. CDR3 nucleotides: TGCAGCGTTGAGAAGCAGGGTGAAGCTTTCTTT. Residues: CSVEKQGEAFF.

This chain uses TRBV5-1 with TRBJ2-5, with D tentatively TRBD1 or TRBD2 (6 bases each). There are 16 residues in the CDR3. V was clipped by 3 bases and J by 4 bases, with 19 bases between them. Per germline, CDR1 SGHRS and CDR2 YFSETQ. The CDR3 sequence is CASSWGAAGQIETQYF. The CDR3 DNA is TGCGCCAGCAGCTGGGGGGCGGCAGGGCAGATAGAGACCCAGTACTTC.

This clonotype was picked up a small number of times. This chain links TRBV20-1 with TRBJ2-4; TRBD2 agrees at 9 bases. The J call may be wrong; the DNA end is better matched by TRBJ2-7. From germline, CDR1 is DFQATT and CDR2 SNEGSKA (reference sequence). The CDR3 covers 13 residues. CDR3 region: CSASAGGTYEQYF. In DNA, the CDR3 is TGCAGTGCTAGCGCGGGAGGGACCTACGAGCAGTACTTC.

This chain joins TRBV29-1 and TRBJ2-7; 10 nucleotides line up with TRBD2. CDR3 size: 18 residues. Trimming took 0 bases from V and 0 from J; bases not matched to a gene: 11. Germline values: CDR1 SQVTM, CDR2 ANQGSEA. CDR3 in DNA: TGCAGCGTTGAAGATACAAGTATCGGACTAGCGGCCTCCTACGAGCAGTACTTC. It codes for CSVEDTSIGLAASYEQYF.

The chain joins TRBV20-1 to TRBJ1-1, with D hard to call. The V end was cut by 0 bases, the J end by 1 base, with 12 bases between. CDR3 length equals 15 residues. The germline V gene encodes CDR1 DFQATT and CDR2 SNEGSKA (reference sequence). This CDR3 reads CSARDPPESNTEAFF. The CDR3 DNA reads as TGCAGTGCTAGAGACCCCCCCGAGTCGAACACTGAAGCTTTCTTT.

The J gene is TRBJ2-4, the V gene TRBV20-1; tentatively, D is TRBD2 (6 bases). This CDR3 region has 13 residues. Germline loops: CDR1 DFQATT, CDR2 SNEGSKA (reference sequence). Trimming cost V 6 bases and J 4 bases, with 13 bases left between them. The chain's CDR3 is CSARDSGKNIQYF. The DNA of the CDR3 is TGCAGTGCCCGGGACTCCGGGAAAAACATTCAGTACTTC.

Notes on this clonotype: Its ends do not fully match the called genes, so a read error is possible. The chain recombines TRBV13 with TRBJ2-1; 8 positions match TRBD2. Germline values: CDR1 PRHDT, CDR2 FYEKMQ (reference sequence). CDR3 length: 15 amino acids. The CDR3 DNA reads as TGTGCCTGCAGAGACGGGGGGGCCACCTACAATGAGCAGTTCTTC. It yields the protein CACRDGGATYNEQFF.

The V gene is TRBV12-3 or TRBV12-4, the J gene TRBJ2-1; weak D call: TRBD1 (5 bases). This CDR3 is 16 amino acids long. Trimming cost V 0 bases and J 0 bases, with 9 bases left between them. Here the CDR3 DNA reads TGTGCCAGCAGTTTAGCCGGACAAAGCTCCTACAATGAGCAGTTCTTC. This encodes CASSLAGQSSYNEQFF.

The chain couples TRBV24-1 to TRBJ1-2; the D gene is possibly TRBD1 (5 bases). Per the germline V gene, CDR1 is KGHDR and CDR2 is SFDVKD. The V gene lost 2 bases and the J gene lost 4 bases, with 10 bases spanning the gap. This CDR3 is built from 14 residues. DNA of the CDR3: TGTGCCACCAGTGATTCCCAGGGAGCCTATGGCTACACCTTC. Its protein product is CATSDSQGAYGYTF.

In DNA form, the CDR3 reads TGTGCCAGCAGTTTTACGTACGACGTTAACTATGGCTACACCTTC. It yields the protein CASSFTYDVNYGYTF. The V call is TRBV12-3 or TRBV12-4, the J call TRBJ1-2; D is unclear. The CDR3 covers 15 residues. The V gene lost 3 bases and the J gene lost 1 base, with 12 bases spanning the gap.

V is TRBV7-2 and J is TRBJ1-5; D unresolved. Trimming stripped 2 bases from V and 5 bases from J, with 16 bases between. CDR1 is SGHTA, CDR2 FQGNSA, per germline. The CDR3 sequence is 16 residues long. This chain's CDR3 is CASSLRADQIYQPQHF. As DNA, the CDR3 is TGTGCCAGCAGCTTACGGGCGGACCAGATTTATCAGCCCCAGCATTTT. Full variable domain (outside the CDR3, taken from reference TRBV7-2 and TRBJ1-5): GAGVSQSPSNKVTEKGKDVELRCDPISGHTALYWYRQSLGQGLEFLIYFQGNSAPDKSGLPSDRFSAERTGGSVSTLTIQRTQQEDSAVYLCASSLRADQIYQPQHFGDGTRLSIL.

The J gene is TRBJ1-5, the V gene TRBV12-3 or TRBV12-4, with a tentative D call TRBD1 (6 bases). Trimming shortened V by 3 bases and J by 4 bases, and 10 bases separated the two germline ends. The CDR3 consists of 14 residues. CDR3 nucleotides: TGTGCCAGCAGTTTTTGGGACACGAATCAGCCCCAGCATTTT. Residues: CASSFWDTNQPQHF.

As concerns this clonotype: This sequence may be a read error, since a much larger clone differs from it by one base. The chain uses TRBV7-9 and TRBJ2-7; D gene uncertain. Germline loops: CDR1 SEHNR, CDR2 FQNEAQ (reference sequence). The CDR3 loop spans 13 amino acids. Here the CDR3 DNA reads TGTACCAGCAGCTCCACCTCTCCCTACGAGCAGTACTTC. Protein: CTSSSTSPYEQYF.

This clonotype was seen more than once but under ten times. This chain connects TRBV29-1 to TRBJ2-1; TRBD1 matches 7 bases. CDR1 is SQVTM and CDR2 is ANQGSEA in the germline V gene. This CDR3 is built from 13 residues. Trimming removed 8 bases from V and 0 bases from J; junction bases left unmatched: 4. The DNA for the CDR3 is TGCAGCTCTCCAGGGGGCTCCTACAATGAGCAGTTCTTC. Translated, it gives CSSPGGSYNEQFF.

The CDR3 DNA follows: TGTGCCAGCAGAACTAGAAGCACAGATACGCAGTATTTT. This sequence encodes CASRTRSTDTQYF. V gene TRBV28 combines with J gene TRBJ2-3; D possibly corresponds to TRBD2 (5 bases). Germline CDR1 MDHEN, CDR2 SYDVKM. Deletions cut 6 bases from V and 0 bases from J, with 7 bases between. The CDR3 loop spans 13 amino acids.

J is TRBJ1-5 and V is TRBV6-6; D is perhaps TRBD1 (6 bases). Germline V CDR1 and CDR2: MNHNY, SVGAGI (reference sequence). This CDR3 contains 15 residues. V lost 6 bases to trimming and J lost 3 bases, with 15 bases between them. Here the CDR3 reads CASRSQWGANQPQHF. CDR3 nucleotides: TGTGCCAGCAGGTCTCAGTGGGGGGCCAATCAGCCCCAGCATTTT.

The chain carries TRBV20-1 and TRBJ2-5, with 10 bases lining up with TRBD2. The J call is uncertain, as TRBJ2-7 better fits the DNA end. This CDR3 comprises 16 residues. CDR1 DFQATT and CDR2 SNEGSKA come from the germline V gene (reference sequence). CDR3 amino acids: CSARDPASGGSYEQYF. CDR3 sequence (DNA): TGCAGTGCTAGAGATCCGGCTAGCGGGGGTTCCTACGAGCAGTACTTC.

J is TRBJ2-1 and V is TRBV5-5, with 7 bases identical to TRBD2. This CDR3 contains 16 residues. Germline V gene lookup returns CDR1 SGHKS and CDR2 YYEKEE (reference sequence). After removal of 0 bases from V and 4 bases from J, the junction contained 7 bases not matched to a gene. The CDR3 DNA follows: TGTGCCAGCAGCTTGGAAATCTGGACTAGTTACAATGAGCAGTTCTTC. Protein: CASSLEIWTSYNEQFF.